These 20 T cell receptor beta chains came from one sample sequenced in a study of cytomegalovirus exposure and HLA in healthy donors (TCRdb year 2017). The method behind the library was the immunoSEQ multiplex PCR assay. For the multiplex PCR, a mixture combining 60 forward primers for TCR Vbeta segments and 13 reverse primers for TCR Jbeta segments was used. The clones in this table, taken by TCRdb from immuneACCESS, are in-frame only. Not every clone is retained; where verified, under half of the shortfall comes from an unresolved V gene, and the cause of the rest is unknown. A total of about 190,000 clones appear in this sample, about 80% of them only once. About 3.5% of the sample is held by the ten biggest clonotypes. Sample: PBMCs. These receptor sequences come from a man aged 40-49 years in good health and CMV-seropositive.

The chain carries TRBV6-4 and TRBJ1-5; TRBD1 is a possible D gene (5 bases). Germline lookup yields CDR1 MRHNA and CDR2 SNTAGT. V was pared by 4 bases and J by 6 bases, with 10 bases between. This CDR3 has 13 amino acids. The CDR3 reads CASSVSGGQPQHF. In nucleotides, the CDR3 is TGTGCCAGCAGTGTCTCGGGGGGTCAGCCCCAGCATTTT.

This chain joins TRBV7-8 and TRBJ2-7, with 11 bases matching TRBD1. The V segment lost 5 bases and the J segment 6 bases; nucleotides outside the gene matches: 6. Germline CDR1 SGHVS, CDR2 FQNEAQ. The length of the CDR3 is 14 residues. As DNA, the CDR3 is TGTGCCAGCAGCCGGGACAGGGGGTCTGGCGAGCAGTACTTC. It specifies CASSRDRGSGEQYF. The full variable domain, in which reference TRBV7-8 and TRBJ2-7 provide the parts outside the CDR3, is GAGVSQSPRYKVAKRGQDVALRCDPISGHVSLFWYQQALGQGPEFLTYFQNEAQLDKSGLPSDRFFAERPEGSVSTLKIQRTQQEDSAVYLCASSRDRGSGEQYFGPGTRLTVT.

This clone is a singleton in its sample. The same CDR3 arises from other DNA sequences in this sample as well. This chain links TRBV5-1 with TRBJ2-5, with 7 bases aligning to TRBD1. The CDR3 is made up of 14 amino acids. Germline CDR1 SGHRS, CDR2 YFSETQ. V was pared by 4 bases and J by 1 base, with 4 bases of the junction left unmatched. Written as DNA, the CDR3 is TGCGCCAGCAGCCTCCGGACAGGCCAAGAGACCCAGTACTTC. Protein sequence: CASSLRTGQETQYF.

The chain joins TRBV19 to TRBJ2-7; 8 bases map to TRBD1. With 4 bases clipped from V and 2 bases from J, the junction kept 4 bases outside the gene matches. The CDR3 length is 14 residues. Germline V CDR1 and CDR2: LNHDA, SQIVND (reference sequence). CDR3 region: CASSTTGDPYEQYF. The CDR3 DNA is TGTGCCAGTAGTACGACAGGGGACCCCTACGAGCAGTACTTC.

The V gene is TRBV27, the J gene TRBJ1-5; 7 bases line up with TRBD1. After removal of 5 bases from V and 0 bases from J, the junction contained 13 bases not matched to a gene. CDR1 and CDR2 (germline): MNHEY, SMNVEV (reference sequence). CDR3 length equals 18 residues. In DNA, the CDR3 is TGTGCCAGCAGTCCGCCCTGGGACAGAGTCGATAGCAATCAGCCCCAGCATTTT. It is translated as CASSPPWDRVDSNQPQHF.

The rearrangement links TRBV2 to TRBJ1-4, with D perhaps matching TRBD1 (6 bases). This CDR3 region has 14 residues. Trimming stripped 4 bases from V and 1 base from J, with 7 bases between. Germline CDR1 SNHLY, CDR2 FYNNEI. This chain's CDR3 is CASSVQGTNEKLFF. The CDR3 DNA reads TGTGCCAGCAGTGTACAGGGAACTAATGAAAAACTGTTTTTT.

This chain connects TRBV5-6 to TRBJ2-7; TRBD1 agrees at 9 bases. CDR3 length: 14 amino acids. Looked up from germline, CDR1 is SGHDT and CDR2 is YYEEEE. Trimming took 2 bases from V and 4 from J; bases not matched to a gene: 4. This CDR3 reads CASSLPGQGYEQYF. DNA of the CDR3: TGTGCCAGCAGCTTACCGGGACAGGGATACGAGCAGTACTTC.

The chain recombines TRBV5-1 with TRBJ2-4; 12 bases map to TRBD2. The germline V gene has CDR1 SGHRS and CDR2 YFSETQ. The CDR3 has 17 residues. V lost 0 bases to trimming and J lost 2 bases; unmatched junction nucleotides: 3. CDR3 nucleotides: TGCGCCAGCAGCTTGGGGCTAGCGGGGGGGACCAAAAACATTCAGTACTTC. This codes for CASSLGLAGGTKNIQYF.

This clone was seen a single time. The rearrangement links TRBV27 to TRBJ2-1, with D possibly TRBD2 on 5 matching bases. From germline, CDR1 is MNHEY and CDR2 SMNVEV (reference sequence). V dropped 6 bases and J dropped 0 bases, with 18 bases sitting between them. CDR3 length: 17 residues. The CDR3 bases are TGTGCCAGCAGCCCATTTGCTTATGGGAGCTCCTACAATGAGCAGTTCTTC. Protein product: CASSPFAYGSSYNEQFF.

V usage is TRBV5-1 and J usage is TRBJ2-2; 9 bases match TRBD1. Germline CDR1 is SGHRS and CDR2 is YFSETQ. The V and J ends lost 5 bases and 1 base, in that order; junction bases with no gene match: 15. The CDR3 runs to 19 residues. The CDR3 DNA reads as TGCGCCAGCAGACCACCCCTGTCGGGGGACAGGGAGAACACCGGGGAGCTGTTTTTT. Translated, it gives CASRPPLSGDRENTGELFF. Variable domain in full (rest from reference TRBV5-1 and TRBJ2-2): KAGVTQTPRYLIKTRGQQVTLSCSPISGHRSVSWYQQTPGQGLQFLFEYFSETQRNKGNFPGRFSGRQFSNSRSEMNVSTLELGDSALYLCASRPPLSGDRENTGELFFGEGSRLTVL.

The chain carries TRBV29-1 and TRBJ2-7, with 9 bases aligning to TRBD1. Germline V gene sequence: CDR1 SQVTM, CDR2 ANQGSEA. The V segment lost 3 bases and the J segment 0 bases; nucleotides outside the gene matches: 6. The CDR3 spans 15 residues. The CDR3 DNA reads as TGCAGCGTTGACAGGGGACAGGGAAGCTCCTACGAGCAGTACTTC. Protein product: CSVDRGQGSSYEQYF.

V usage is TRBV7-2 and J usage is TRBJ2-7; 16 bases are shared with TRBD2. Germline V gene data show CDR1 as SGHTA and CDR2 as FQGNSA. Losses at the gene ends were 5 bases for V and 5 bases for J; bases not matched to a gene: 3. The length of the CDR3 is 15 residues. The CDR3 spells CASSGTSGRADEQYF. The CDR3 DNA sequence: TGTGCCAGCAGCGGGACTAGCGGGAGGGCCGACGAGCAGTACTTC.

This clone was detected once. This rearrangement joins TRBV28 to TRBJ1-2, with no clear D. This CDR3 has 12 amino acids. Germline assignment: CDR1 MDHEN and CDR2 SYDVKM. Trimming stripped 5 bases from V and 6 bases from J, with 10 bases between. The CDR3 coding sequence is TGTGCCAGCAGTAAGCCCCCCCATGGCTACACCTTC. Amino acids: CASSKPPHGYTF.

V usage is TRBV19 and J usage is TRBJ2-7; D might be TRBD1 (7 bases). Germline V gives CDR1 LNHDA, CDR2 SQIVND (reference sequence). With 2 bases removed from V and 6 bases from J, the gap between germline ends came to 17 bases. CDR3 length: 15 residues. CDR3 in amino acids: CASSISSGGYSEQYF. In DNA, the CDR3 is TGTGCCAGTAGTATATCATCAGGGGGGTACTCCGAGCAGTACTTC. Based on the CDR3 plus reference TRBV19 and TRBJ2-7, the full variable domain is DGGITQSPKYLFRKEGQNVTLSCEQNLNHDAMYWYRQDPGQGLRLIYYSQIVNDFQKGDIAEGYSVSREKKESFPLTVTSAQKNPTAFYLCASSISSGGYSEQYFGPGTRLTVT.

Of note for this clone: Different DNA sequences within this sample yield the same CDR3. The chain recombines TRBV18 with TRBJ2-7, with D maybe TRBD1 (6 bases). The germline V and J ends were trimmed by 7 bases and 1 base, with 14 bases remaining between them. Germline V gene lookup returns CDR1 KGHSH and CDR2 LQKENI. The length of the CDR3 is 14 residues. CDR3 region: CASFPDRGSYEQYF. The CDR3 region has the DNA TGTGCCAGCTTCCCGGACAGAGGATCCTACGAGCAGTACTTC.

The chain uses TRBV9 and TRBJ2-7, with D possibly TRBD2 on 6 matching bases. Deletions cut 3 bases from V and 5 bases from J, with 15 bases between. This CDR3 spans 14 amino acids. Germline loops: CDR1 SGDLS, CDR2 YYNGEE. The CDR3 coding sequence is TGTGCCAGCAGCGCAGGGAGGCCCGGGGACGAGCAGTACTTC. Its translation is CASSAGRPGDEQYF.

In this sample, this clone turned up once. This chain uses TRBV30 with TRBJ2-7, with D possibly being TRBD2 (5 bases). The germline V gene encodes CDR1 GTSNPN and CDR2 SVGIG (reference sequence). The V end was cut by 2 bases, the J end by 2 bases, with 10 bases between. The CDR3 is 13 residues long. The CDR3 coding sequence is TGTGCCTGGAGTCTGGCGGGCACCTACGAGCAGTACTTC. It is translated as CAWSLAGTYEQYF.

This sequence joins TRBV5-6 and TRBJ1-6; TRBD1 matches 12 bases. Germline V gene sequence: CDR1 SGHDT, CDR2 YYEEEE. V dropped 4 bases and J dropped 9; count of bases not matched to a gene: 2. This CDR3 is 14 amino acids long. CDR3 sequence: CASSMGQGASPLHF. The CDR3 bases are TGTGCCAGCAGCATGGGACAGGGGGCTTCACCCCTCCACTTT.

This rearrangement joins TRBV5-5 to TRBJ2-3; 7 bases line up with TRBD1. Germline CDR1 and CDR2: SGHKS and YYEKEE (reference sequence). This CDR3 has 14 amino acids. The trim removed 4 bases at V and 2 bases at J, leaving 4 bases unmatched. The CDR3 is CASSQGQYTDTQYF. As DNA, the CDR3 is TGTGCCAGCAGCCAGGGACAGTACACAGATACGCAGTATTTT.

The J gene is TRBJ2-3, the V gene TRBV7-2, with 14 bases that match TRBD2. With 1 base clipped from V and 5 bases from J, the junction kept 8 bases outside the gene matches. The CDR3 has 18 amino acids. The V gene's germline CDR1 is SGHTA and CDR2 FQGNSA. The CDR3 DNA sequence: TGTGCCAGCAGCTTAGTACGGACTAGCGGGGGGCGGAAAGATACGCAGTATTTT. Translation: CASSLVRTSGGRKDTQYF.